The 19 T cell receptor beta chains below were found in one sample sequenced in a study of blood T cell repertoires in COVID-19. Generated by immunoSEQ multiplex PCR, the TCRdb table keeps only in-frame clones and is missing some. In the table there are around 100,000 clones, about 80% of which are singletons. Material: peripheral blood. The receptors stem from a woman between 70 and 85 years old with acute or convalescent COVID-19.

The chain joins TRBV15 to TRBJ2-2; no definite D call. Germline-derived CDR1 and CDR2 are LNHNV and YYDKDF (reference sequence). The CDR3 runs to 12 residues. The V end lost 6 bases, the J end lost 2 bases, and 4 bases lay between the germline ends. The CDR3: CATRANTGELFF. Written as DNA, the CDR3 is TGTGCCACCAGAGCAAACACCGGGGAGCTGTTTTTT.

The rearrangement links TRBV29-1 to TRBJ1-3; the D gene is possibly TRBD1 (5 bases). Trimming removed 7 bases at V and 8 bases at J, with 12 bases between. The CDR3 is 11 residues long. Germline lookup yields CDR1 SQVTM and CDR2 ANQGSEA. Written as DNA, the CDR3 is TGCAGCGCTGTCGGGGGTGACACCATATATTTT. As protein: CSAVGGDTIYF.

The V and J genes are TRBV4-1 and TRBJ1-2; D unclear. V lost 4 bases to trimming and J lost 4 bases, with 16 bases between them. Per germline, CDR1 MGHRA and CDR2 YSYEKL. This CDR3 is built from 15 residues. The CDR3 loop reads CASSLLSGSGYGYTF. The CDR3 region has the DNA TGCGCCAGCAGCCTATTAAGCGGGAGCGGCTATGGCTACACCTTC.

V and J are TRBV6-1 and TRBJ2-3; 8 positions match TRBD1. The CDR3 consists of 12 residues. With 6 bases clipped from V and 12 bases from J, the junction kept 8 bases outside the gene matches. Germline CDR1 and CDR2: MNHNS and SASEGT. CDR3: CASSPRQGIQYF. The CDR3 bases are TGTGCCAGCAGCCCCCGACAGGGGATACAGTATTTT.

J is TRBJ2-3 and V is TRBV5-1, with 8 bases matching TRBD2. Germline CDR1 and CDR2: SGHRS and YFSETQ. With 0 bases clipped from V and 4 bases from J, the junction kept 10 bases outside the gene matches. This CDR3 is built from 17 residues. The CDR3 spells CASSLVSSGGLPDTQYF. The DNA for the CDR3 is TGCGCCAGCAGCTTGGTGTCAAGCGGGGGATTACCAGATACGCAGTATTTT.

The chain is built from TRBV6-5 and TRBJ2-4; 7 nucleotides align to TRBD1. The V gene's germline CDR1 is MNHEY and CDR2 SVGAGI. CDR3 length equals 14 residues. The V and J ends lost 7 bases and 6 bases, in that order; junction bases with no gene match: 9. DNA for the CDR3: TGTGCCAGCACCTTCGACAGGGAACGAAACATTCAGTACTTC. Translation gives CASTFDRERNIQYF.

This clone was observed a handful of times. The CDR3 loop is CASSQGRGGRNEQFF. CDR3 coding DNA: TGCGCCAGCAGCCAGGGTCGGGGGGGCCGGAATGAGCAGTTCTTC. This chain links TRBV4-3 with TRBJ2-1; 8 bases fit TRBD2. Germline V gene data show CDR1 as LGHNA and CDR2 as YSLEER. V was pared by 3 bases and J by 7 bases, with 8 bases of the junction left unmatched. The CDR3 loop spans 15 amino acids.

This chain's CDR3 is CASSARQGGYGYTF. CDR3 DNA: TGTGCCAGCAGCGCACGACAGGGGGGCTATGGCTACACCTTC. The rearrangement joins TRBV9 to TRBJ1-2; 9 bases fit TRBD1. CDR1 is SGDLS and CDR2 is YYNGEE in the germline V gene. Trimming at V came to 3 bases and at J to 4 bases, leaving 4 bases not matched to a gene. This CDR3 has 14 amino acids.

This chain links TRBV3-1 (or the pseudogene TRBV3-2) with TRBJ2-2; 8 bases line up with TRBD2. This CDR3 is 16 amino acids long. Trimming removed 2 bases from V and 5 bases from J; junction bases left unmatched: 7. Germline V gene lookup returns CDR1 LGHDT and CDR2 YNNKEL (reference sequence). The CDR3 nucleotides read TGTGCCAGCAGCCAAACCGGGACTAGTAAAACCGGGGAGCTGTTTTTT. It translates to CASSQTGTSKTGELFF.

The chain carries TRBV7-2 and TRBJ2-3; 7 bases map to TRBD2. Germline V gives CDR1 SGHTA, CDR2 FQGNSA. J was trimmed by 1 base and V by 3 bases; bases with no gene match: 1. CDR3 size: 14 residues. The CDR3 reads CASSFAGGTDTQYF. In DNA form, the CDR3 reads TGTGCCAGCAGCTTTGCGGGGGGCACAGATACGCAGTATTTT.

The rearrangement joins TRBV29-1 to TRBJ1-5; D perhaps matches TRBD1 (6 bases). Trimming removed 4 bases at V and 3 bases at J, with 10 bases between. Germline CDR1 SQVTM, CDR2 ANQGSEA. This CDR3 is 13 amino acids long. In DNA form, the CDR3 reads TGCAGCGTTGGAGGGGGAAACAATCAGCCCCAGCATTTT. Translating gives CSVGGGNNQPQHF.

The chain has TRBV9 and TRBJ1-2; D might be TRBD1 (6 bases). Trimming stripped 1 base from V and 4 bases from J, with 8 bases between. CDR1 and CDR2 from the germline V gene are SGDLS and YYNGEE. This CDR3 has 13 residues. CDR3 amino acids: CASSVTTGYGYTF. The CDR3 coding sequence is TGTGCCAGCAGCGTAACGACAGGCTATGGCTACACCTTC.

The V call is TRBV28, the J call TRBJ1-2; weak D call: TRBD1 (5 bases). The CDR3 covers 17 residues. The germline V and J ends were trimmed by 3 bases and 0 bases, with 17 bases remaining between them. The germline V gene encodes CDR1 MDHEN and CDR2 SYDVKM. CDR3 bases: TGTGCCAGCAGTTTTAGACAGTTGATTCTTTCTAACTATGGCTACACCTTC. Protein sequence: CASSFRQLILSNYGYTF.

The chain recombines TRBV25-1 with TRBJ1-2; unclear D gene. The V and J ends lost 4 bases and 1 base respectively, with 4 bases between them. The CDR3 covers 12 residues. Germline CDR1 is MGHDK and CDR2 is SYGVNS. In DNA, the CDR3 is TGTGCCAGCAGTGCTCTTAACTATGGCTACACCTTC. This encodes CASSALNYGYTF.

The chain joins TRBV3-1 (or the pseudogene TRBV3-2) to TRBJ1-3; no clear D gene. Germline loops: CDR1 LGHDT, CDR2 YNNKEL (reference sequence). The CDR3 sequence is 15 residues long. Between the trimmed V and J ends, which lost 1 base and 4 bases, there was a span of 11 bases. CDR3 amino acids: CASSQGLQKGNTIYF. The CDR3 DNA reads as TGTGCCAGCAGCCAAGGGCTCCAAAAAGGAAACACCATATATTTT.

The chain links TRBV6-5 to TRBJ2-7, with 8 bases matching TRBD1. CDR1 and CDR2 from the germline V gene are MNHEY and SVGAGI. V gave up 6 bases and J gave up 5 bases; unmatched junction bases: 9. The CDR3 has 14 amino acids. The CDR3 DNA reads TGTGCCAGCAGGGATAACAGGGGGACGGACGAGCAGTACGTC. It yields the protein CASRDNRGTDEQYV.

This chain joins TRBV11-1 and TRBJ2-1, with 7 bases aligning to TRBD2. The V gene end was trimmed by 1 base and the J gene end by 4 bases; junction bases not matched to a gene: 7. This CDR3 spans 16 amino acids. CDR1 and CDR2 (germline): SGHAT, FQDESV (reference sequence). As DNA, the CDR3 is TGTGCCAGCAGCTTAGGCGGGGGACTGCCGTACAATGAGCAGTTCTTC. It codes for CASSLGGGLPYNEQFF.

The chain uses TRBV9 and TRBJ1-6; the D is unclear. Trimming took 0 bases from V and 6 from J, leaving 10 bases between them. Germline CDR1 and CDR2: SGDLS and YYNGEE. CDR3 size: 15 residues. CDR3 coding DNA: TGTGCCAGCAGCGTAGATCCCCAGGCTAATTCACCCCTCCACTTT. Translation gives CASSVDPQANSPLHF.

The gene calls are TRBV5-1 and TRBJ1-4, with D maybe TRBD1 (6 bases). The CDR3 loop spans 15 amino acids. The germline CDR1 and CDR2 sequences are SGHRS and YFSETQ. V was cut by 0 bases and J by 7 bases, with 13 bases left in between. CDR3 in amino acids: CASSLVQGSGEKLFF. The CDR3 DNA reads TGCGCCAGCAGCTTGGTTCAGGGGTCAGGTGAAAAACTGTTTTTT.